These 10 T cell receptor beta chains originate from one sample sequenced in a study of breast tumors, draining lymph nodes, adjacent tissues (dated by TCRdb to the mid-2010s). Library creation used multiplex PCR. Sequenced using an Illumina HiSeq 2000. TCRdb itself trimmed the public reads at Q25 with fastp, ran MiXCR and retained productive beta chains. Each CDR3 protein gets just one entry, which takes the most common genes and DNA from the rows behind it. The sample table shows approximately 31,000 distinct CDR3 sequences, and 60% to 70% are seen once. About 18% of the sample lies in the top ten. Sequencing was carried out using breast tumor tissue. These receptor sequences come from a female donor with breast cancer. Some clones in this sample may be carry-over from other donors' samples.

This clonotype qualifies as medium-sized. This chain joins TRBV9 and TRBJ2-3; 15 nucleotides agree with TRBD2. Trimming cost V 4 bases and J 3 bases; bases outside gene matches: 3. The length of the CDR3 is 16 residues. From germline, CDR1 is SGDLS and CDR2 YYNGEE. CDR3 bases: TGTGCCAGCAGCTTTGGGACTAGCGGGGGGACAGATACGCAGTATTTT. The encoded protein is CASSFGTSGGTDTQYF. Complete variable domain (other parts from reference TRBV9 and TRBJ2-3): DSGVTQTPKHLITATGQRVTLRCSPRSGDLSVYWYQQSLDQGLQFLIQYYNGEERAKGNILERFSAQQFPDLHSELNLSSLELGDSALYFCASSFGTSGGTDTQYFGPGTRLTVL.

The chain has TRBV10-3 and TRBJ1-5; 10 nucleotides agree with TRBD1. Per the germline V gene, CDR1 is ENHRY and CDR2 is SYGVKD. This CDR3 contains 15 residues. The trim removed 1 base at V and 7 bases at J, leaving 4 bases unmatched. CDR3 in DNA: TGTGCCATCAGTGAGTGGGGACAGGGGAGACAGCCCCAGCATTTT. It specifies CAISEWGQGRQPQHF.

The chain uses TRBV10-3 and TRBJ1-3; D gene uncertain. The germline V gene encodes CDR1 ENHRY and CDR2 SYGVKD. V shed 11 bases and J shed 0 bases, with 11 bases lying between them. The CDR3 covers 13 residues. The CDR3 is CACVLDSGNTIYF. The CDR3 bases are TGTGCCTGCGTCTTGGACTCTGGAAACACCATATATTTT.

A note on this clonotype: The conserved phenylalanine or tryptophan is not found at the CDR3 terminus, so this likely reflects a read error. The genes are TRBV4-1 and TRBJ2-3; unclear D gene. Looked up from germline, CDR1 is MGHRA and CDR2 is YSYEKL. V gave up 3 bases and J gave up 9 bases, with 10 bases separating them. The CDR3 runs to 12 residues. The CDR3 DNA follows: TGCGCCAGCAGCCAGCCAACCATGACGCAGTATTGT. Protein: CASSQPTMTQYC.

The CDR3 is CASSPLLAGELFF. In DNA form, the CDR3 reads TGTGCCAGCAGCCCCTTACTAGCTGGGGAGCTGTTTTTT. The chain links TRBV7-3 to TRBJ2-2; D possibly corresponds to TRBD2 (6 bases). Germline CDR1 reads SGHTA; CDR2 reads FQGTGA. Trimming took off 5 bases at V and 8 bases at J, with 12 bases between the two ends. CDR3 length equals 13 residues.

The genes are TRBV5-1 and TRBJ2-1, with 7 bases fitting TRBD2. After removal of 4 bases from V and 7 bases from J, the junction contained 8 bases not matched to a gene. This CDR3 has 14 residues. Germline loops: CDR1 SGHRS, CDR2 YFSETQ. The CDR3 reads CASSARTSPNEQFF. CDR3 in DNA: TGCGCCAGCAGCGCAAGGACTAGTCCTAATGAGCAGTTCTTC.

The chain uses TRBV7-2 and TRBJ2-7; TRBD2 agrees at 12 bases. The CDR3 spans 15 residues. Per germline, CDR1 SGHTA and CDR2 FQGNSA. V lost 5 bases, J lost 5 bases, and 7 bases stayed unmatched. The CDR3: CASSEGLAGRNEQYF. CDR3 nucleotides: TGTGCCAGCAGCGAAGGACTAGCGGGGAGAAACGAGCAGTACTTC.

The chain uses TRBV2 and TRBJ2-6; TRBD1 matches at 10 bases. Unmatched junction bases numbered 5, after V lost 8 bases and J lost 4 bases. The CDR3 is made up of 15 amino acids. Germline values: CDR1 SNHLY, CDR2 FYNNEI. CDR3 sequence: CASGGQGTGANVLTF. Written as DNA, the CDR3 is TGTGCCAGCGGGGGACAGGGGACCGGGGCCAACGTCCTGACTTTC.

The V call is TRBV7-9, the J call TRBJ2-3; TRBD1 matches at 7 bases. After removal of 5 bases from V and 4 bases from J, the junction contained 9 bases not matched to a gene. Germline V gene lookup returns CDR1 SEHNR and CDR2 FQNEAQ (reference sequence). The CDR3 has 15 amino acids. DNA for the CDR3: TGTGCCAGCAGCCTTACACAGGGGCCAGCAGATACGCAGTATTTT. Its protein is CASSLTQGPADTQYF.

The CDR3, as DNA: TGTGCCAGTAGTTGGACAGGGGAAAACTATGGCTACACCTTC. It translates to CASSWTGENYGYTF. The chain joins TRBV19 to TRBJ1-2, with 9 bases fitting TRBD1. V dropped 5 bases and J dropped 2; count of bases not matched to a gene: 3. Per germline, CDR1 LNHDA and CDR2 SQIVND (reference sequence). The CDR3 runs to 14 residues.